This T cell receptor (beta chain) was retrieved from a study of blood T cells in healthy people across ages. This CDR3 comprises 15 residues. With 0 bases removed from V and 1 base from J, the gap between germline ends came to 10 bases. Germline V gene sequence: CDR1 KGHSH, CDR2 LQKENI. General study results and limits: Higher diversity, along with more naive CD4+ cells, distinguished long-lived donors from aged donors. PBMC samples, being unsorted, prevented any conclusive comparison of naive and antigen-experienced cells.

As to this clonotype: The antigen remains unidentified.

Alongside a J-beta primer mix, a sample-barcoded 5' primer served in a second PCR lasting roughly 6 to 11 cycles. TCRdb reprocessed the 5' RACE reads with MiXCR, giving one entry per CDR3 protein. The sample has around 580,000 distinct CDR3 sequences; roughly 48% are singletons. Isolation yielded PBMCs, at least 7 million per sample, in every case. The V gene is TRBV18, the J gene TRBJ2-7; unclear D gene. Sequencing input: blood. The TCR comes from a man older than 75 in good health. Here the CDR3 reads CASSPPVDRSYEQYF. The CDR3 coding sequence is TGTGCCAGCTCACCACCGGTGGATCGATCCTACGAGCAGTACTTC.